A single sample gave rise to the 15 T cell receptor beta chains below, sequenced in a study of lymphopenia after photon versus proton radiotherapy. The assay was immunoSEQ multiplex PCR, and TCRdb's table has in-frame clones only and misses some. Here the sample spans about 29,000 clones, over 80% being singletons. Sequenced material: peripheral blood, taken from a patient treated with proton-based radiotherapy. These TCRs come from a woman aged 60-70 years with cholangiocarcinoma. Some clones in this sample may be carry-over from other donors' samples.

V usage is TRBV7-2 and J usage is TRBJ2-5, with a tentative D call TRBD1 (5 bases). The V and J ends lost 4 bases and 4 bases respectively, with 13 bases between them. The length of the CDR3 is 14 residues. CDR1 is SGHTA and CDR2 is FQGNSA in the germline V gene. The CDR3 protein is CASSWSRGIETQYF. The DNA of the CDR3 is TGTGCCAGCAGCTGGAGTAGGGGAATAGAGACCCAGTACTTC.

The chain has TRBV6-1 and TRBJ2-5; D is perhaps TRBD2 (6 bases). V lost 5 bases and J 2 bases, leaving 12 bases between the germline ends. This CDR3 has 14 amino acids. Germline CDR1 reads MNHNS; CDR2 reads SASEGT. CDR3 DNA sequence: TGTGCCAGCAGTCGACTAGTTCTTCAAGAGACCCAGTACTTC. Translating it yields CASSRLVLQETQYF.

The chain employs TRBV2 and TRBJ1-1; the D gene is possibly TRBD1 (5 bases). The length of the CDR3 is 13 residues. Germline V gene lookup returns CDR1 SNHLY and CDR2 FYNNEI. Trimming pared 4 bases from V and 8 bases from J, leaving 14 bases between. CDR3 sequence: CASSVVTEAEAFF. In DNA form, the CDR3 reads TGTGCCAGCAGTGTCGTGACAGAGGCAGAAGCTTTCTTT. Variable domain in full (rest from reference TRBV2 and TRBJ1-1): EPEVTQTPSHQVTQMGQEVILRCVPISNHLYFYWYRQILGQKVEFLVSFYNNEISEKSEIFDDQFSVERPDGSNFTLKIRSTKLEDSAMYFCASSVVTEAEAFFGQGTRLTVV.

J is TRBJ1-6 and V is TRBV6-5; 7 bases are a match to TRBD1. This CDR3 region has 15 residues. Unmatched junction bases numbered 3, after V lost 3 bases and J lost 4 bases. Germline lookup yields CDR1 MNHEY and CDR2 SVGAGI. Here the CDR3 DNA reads TGTGCCAGCAGTTATTACAGGGGTTATAATTCACCCCTCCACTTT. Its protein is CASSYYRGYNSPLHF.

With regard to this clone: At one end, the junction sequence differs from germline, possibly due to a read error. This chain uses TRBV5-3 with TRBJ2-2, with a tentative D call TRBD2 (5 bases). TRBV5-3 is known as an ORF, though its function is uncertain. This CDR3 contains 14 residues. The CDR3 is CARSLAEGGRGAVF. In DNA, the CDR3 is TGTGCCAGAAGCTTGGCCGAGGGTGGCCGGGGAGCTGTTTTT.

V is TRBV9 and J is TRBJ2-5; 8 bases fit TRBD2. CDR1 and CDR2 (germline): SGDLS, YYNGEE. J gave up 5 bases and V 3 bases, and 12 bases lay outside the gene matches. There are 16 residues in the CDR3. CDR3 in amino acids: CASSELLAGGVETQYF. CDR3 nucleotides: TGTGCCAGCAGCGAACTTCTGGCGGGGGGTGTGGAGACCCAGTACTTC.

Written as DNA, the CDR3 is TGCGCCAGCAGCCTGCGGCACACGGATGGCTACACCTTC. This gives the protein CASSLRHTDGYTF. The chain combines TRBV4-1 with TRBJ1-2; D remains ambiguous. The CDR3 length is 13 residues. Germline V gene sequence: CDR1 MGHRA, CDR2 YSYEKL. V was clipped by 4 bases and J by 6 bases, with 12 bases between them.

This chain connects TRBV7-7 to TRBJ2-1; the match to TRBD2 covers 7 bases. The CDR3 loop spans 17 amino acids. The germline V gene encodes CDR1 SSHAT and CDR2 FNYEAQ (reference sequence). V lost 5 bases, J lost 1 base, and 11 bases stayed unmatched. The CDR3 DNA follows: TGTGCCAGCAGCCCCCGGGTTGGCGGGAGTTCCTACAATGAGCAGTTCTTC. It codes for CASSPRVGGSSYNEQFF.

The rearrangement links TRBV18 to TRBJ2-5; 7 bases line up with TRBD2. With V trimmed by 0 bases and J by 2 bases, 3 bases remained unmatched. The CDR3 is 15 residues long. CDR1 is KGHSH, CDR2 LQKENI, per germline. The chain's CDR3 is CASSPPWGGQETQYF. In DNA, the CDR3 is TGTGCCAGCTCACCACCATGGGGGGGACAAGAGACCCAGTACTTC.

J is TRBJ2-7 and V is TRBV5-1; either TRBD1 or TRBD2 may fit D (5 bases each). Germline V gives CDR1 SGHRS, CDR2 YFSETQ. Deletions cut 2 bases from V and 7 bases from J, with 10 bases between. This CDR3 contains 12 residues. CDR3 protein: CASSFGTGEQYF. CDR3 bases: TGCGCCAGCAGCTTTGGGACGGGGGAGCAGTACTTC.

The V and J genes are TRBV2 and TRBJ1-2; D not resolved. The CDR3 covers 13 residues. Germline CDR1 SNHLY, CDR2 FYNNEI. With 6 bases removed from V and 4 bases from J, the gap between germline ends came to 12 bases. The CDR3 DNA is TGTGCCAGCAGAGTAAGCCCCTTCTATGGCTACACCTTC. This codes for CASRVSPFYGYTF.

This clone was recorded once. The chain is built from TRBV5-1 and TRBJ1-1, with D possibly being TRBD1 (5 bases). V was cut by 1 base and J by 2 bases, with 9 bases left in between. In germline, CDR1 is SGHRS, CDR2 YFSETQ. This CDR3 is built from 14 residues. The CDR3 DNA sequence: TGCGCCAGCAGCTTGCAGGGCGGTAACACTGAAGCTTTCTTT. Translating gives CASSLQGGNTEAFF.

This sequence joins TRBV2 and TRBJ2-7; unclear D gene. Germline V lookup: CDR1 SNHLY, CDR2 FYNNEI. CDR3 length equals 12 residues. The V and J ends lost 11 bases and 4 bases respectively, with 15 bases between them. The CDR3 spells CAGARQTYEQYF. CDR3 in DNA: TGTGCCGGCGCCCGGCAAACGTACGAGCAGTACTTC.

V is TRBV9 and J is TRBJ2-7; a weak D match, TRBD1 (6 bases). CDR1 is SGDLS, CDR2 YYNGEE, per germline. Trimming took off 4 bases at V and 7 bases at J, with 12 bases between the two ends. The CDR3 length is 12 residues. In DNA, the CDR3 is TGTGCCAGCAGCTCTCAAGGGGGTGAGCAGTACTTC. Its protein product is CASSSQGGEQYF.

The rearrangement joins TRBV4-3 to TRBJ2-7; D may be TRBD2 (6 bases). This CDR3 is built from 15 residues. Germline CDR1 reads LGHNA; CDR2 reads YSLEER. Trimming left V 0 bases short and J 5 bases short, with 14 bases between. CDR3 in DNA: TGCGCCAGCAGCCAAGATTGGGGGGAGAGCAACGAGCAGTACTTC. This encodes CASSQDWGESNEQYF.